These T cell receptor beta chains were read from a single sample in a study of blood T cell repertoires in COVID-19. Sequenced by immunoSEQ multiplex PCR; TCRdb stores in-frame clones only, minus some. The sample lists around 100,000 clones; roughly four fifths were seen once. Sequenced input: peripheral blood. These receptors all stem from a human donor in a cohort sampled during active COVID-19. CDR3s include the opening cysteine and the closing phenylalanine or tryptophan. Fields, in order: J gene, V gene, D gene, clone size, CDR3 DNA, CDR3 protein. The D gene is left open where the match is weak. Clone size appears in some rows only: once, few, many, or a class for an expanded clone.

J gene: TRBJ1-1
V gene: TRBV6-5
D gene: NA
clone size: NA
CDR3 DNA: TGTGCCAGCAACACGACAGGAAACATGAACACTGAAGCTTTCTTT
CDR3 protein: CASNTTGNMNTEAFF

J gene: TRBJ1-1
V gene: TRBV28
D gene: NA
clone size: NA
CDR3 DNA: TGTGCCAGCAATCCTTCTGTTATGAACACTGAAGCTTTCTTT
CDR3 protein: CASNPSVMNTEAFF

J gene: TRBJ1-5
V gene: TRBV28
D gene: TRBD1
clone size: NA
CDR3 DNA: TGTGCCAGCAGCCCCGGGACAGGGGATCAGCCCCAGCATTTT
CDR3 protein: CASSPGTGDQPQHF

J gene: TRBJ1-1
V gene: TRBV21-1
D gene: NA
clone size: NA
CDR3 DNA: TGTGCCAGCAGCAATCCTTATTATGTCGGGACAAGGTGGACGAGGGGGAACACTGAAGCTTTCTTT
CDR3 protein: CASSNPYYVGTRWTRGNTEAFF

J gene: TRBJ1-1
V gene: TRBV5-8
D gene: NA
clone size: NA
CDR3 DNA: TGTGCCAGCAGCCTGGCCGGGGGGAACACTGAAGCTTTCTTT
CDR3 protein: CASSLAGGNTEAFF

J gene: TRBJ1-1
V gene: TRBV29-1
D gene: TRBD1
clone size: NA
CDR3 DNA: TGCAGCGGAGGGGGCGCGGACACTGAAGCTTTCTTT
CDR3 protein: CSGGGADTEAFF

J gene: TRBJ2-1
V gene: TRBV21-1
D gene: NA
clone size: once
CDR3 DNA: TGTGCCAGCAGCAACAGGGGCGATGAGCAGTTCTTC
CDR3 protein: CASSNRGDEQFF

J gene: TRBJ1-1
V gene: TRBV11-3
D gene: TRBD1
clone size: few
CDR3 DNA: TGTGCCAGCAGCTTAGGCACAGGGGGTAAAGCTTTCTTT
CDR3 protein: CASSLGTGGKAFF

J gene: TRBJ1-5
V gene: TRBV11-2
D gene: NA
clone size: NA
CDR3 DNA: TGTGCCAGCAGCTTAGTAGCAGGGGCCAATCAGCCCCAGCATTTT
CDR3 protein: CASSLVAGANQPQHF

J gene: TRBJ1-6
V gene: TRBV28
D gene: TRBD1
clone size: NA
CDR3 DNA: TGTGCCAGCAGCCAACAGGACAGGGGACGGTCACCCCTCCACTTT
CDR3 protein: CASSQQDRGRSPLHF

J gene: TRBJ2-7
V gene: TRBV28
D gene: TRBD1
clone size: NA
CDR3 DNA: TGTGCCAGCAGTGGACAGGGGGCAAGGTCCTACGAGCAGTACTTC
CDR3 protein: CASSGQGARSYEQYF

J gene: TRBJ2-7
V gene: TRBV5-4
D gene: NA
clone size: NA
CDR3 DNA: TGTGCCAGCAGCTTTAGCTCCTACGAGCAGTACTTC
CDR3 protein: CASSFSSYEQYF

J gene: TRBJ1-2
V gene: TRBV7-3
D gene: NA
clone size: NA
CDR3 DNA: TGTGCCAGCAGCTTAATGGAACAGGGTAGTGGCTACACCTTC
CDR3 protein: CASSLMEQGSGYTF

J gene: TRBJ1-1
V gene: TRBV5-1
D gene: NA
clone size: NA
CDR3 DNA: TGCGCCAGCAGCTTGGGGGCAGGGAACACTGAAGCTTTCTTT
CDR3 protein: CASSLGAGNTEAFF

J gene: TRBJ2-7
V gene: TRBV5-5
D gene: NA
clone size: NA
CDR3 DNA: TGTGCCAGCAGCCCCGGAGGGAGCAACGACTACGAGCAGTACTTC
CDR3 protein: CASSPGGSNDYEQYF

J gene: TRBJ2-3
V gene: TRBV19
D gene: TRBD2
clone size: NA
CDR3 DNA: TGTGCCAGTAGTATAGGCGGGAGTGCAGATACGCAGTATTTT
CDR3 protein: CASSIGGSADTQYF

J gene: TRBJ1-1
V gene: TRBV9
D gene: NA
clone size: NA
CDR3 DNA: TGTGCCAGCAGCGTAGCACAAAACACTGAAGCTTTCTTT
CDR3 protein: CASSVAQNTEAFF

J gene: TRBJ2-7
V gene: TRBV20-1
D gene: NA
clone size: few
CDR3 DNA: TGCAGTGCTAGTGGGCCTTATCCCCCCTACGAGCAGTACTTC
CDR3 protein: CSASGPYPPYEQYF

J gene: TRBJ2-3
V gene: TRBV19
D gene: NA
clone size: once
CDR3 DNA: TGTGCCAGTAGTATAGATCTTATAAGCACAGATACGCAGTATTTT
CDR3 protein: CASSIDLISTDTQYF

J gene: TRBJ1-4
V gene: TRBV11-2
D gene: TRBD1
clone size: NA
CDR3 DNA: TGTGCCAGCAGCTTACAGGGGGCGGGGACTAATGAAAAACTGTTTTTT
CDR3 protein: CASSLQGAGTNEKLFF

J gene: TRBJ2-7
V gene: TRBV7-9
D gene: TRBD1
clone size: NA
CDR3 DNA: TGTGCCAGCAGCAAGGACAGGGGGCGGATCGAGCAGTACTTC
CDR3 protein: CASSKDRGRIEQYF

J gene: TRBJ1-1
V gene: TRBV5-6
D gene: NA
clone size: once
CDR3 DNA: TGTGCCAGCAGCCAAGGCAGGGCCGAAGGCACTGAAGCTTTCTTT
CDR3 protein: CASSQGRAEGTEAFF

J gene: TRBJ2-1
V gene: TRBV10-3
D gene: NA
clone size: NA
CDR3 DNA: TGTGCCATCGGGCCGGGAGTTGAGCAGTTCTTC
CDR3 protein: CAIGPGVEQFF

J gene: TRBJ2-7
V gene: TRBV4-3
D gene: TRBD2
clone size: NA
CDR3 DNA: TGCGCCAGCAGCCAAGATCTCAGGGCTAGCGGGACCTACGAGCAGTACTTC
CDR3 protein: CASSQDLRASGTYEQYF

J gene: TRBJ2-1
V gene: TRBV6-2/TRBV6-3
D gene: TRBD1
clone size: NA
CDR3 DNA: TGTGCCAGCAGTTACGGGACAGGGAGACCCAATGAGCAGTTCTTC
CDR3 protein: CASSYGTGRPNEQFF

J gene: TRBJ1-5
V gene: TRBV15
D gene: NA
clone size: NA
CDR3 DNA: TGTGCCACCAGCCGATGGACAGAGTATAGCAATCAGCCCCAGCATTTT
CDR3 protein: CATSRWTEYSNQPQHF

J gene: TRBJ2-1
V gene: TRBV5-4
D gene: TRBD2
clone size: NA
CDR3 DNA: TGTGCCAGCAGCTTGGCCTTTAGCGGGGATGACTCCTACAATGAGCAGTTCTTC
CDR3 protein: CASSLAFSGDDSYNEQFF

J gene: TRBJ2-2
V gene: TRBV7-3
D gene: NA
clone size: NA
CDR3 DNA: TGTGCCAGCAGCTCCCAACCTCAAGGACTAAACACCGGGGAGCTGTTTTTT
CDR3 protein: CASSSQPQGLNTGELFF

J gene: TRBJ2-3
V gene: TRBV18
D gene: TRBD2
clone size: NA
CDR3 DNA: TGTGCCAGCTCACCTATCGGGGAGGGCCAACATACGCAGTATTTT
CDR3 protein: CASSPIGEGQHTQYF

J gene: TRBJ2-1
V gene: TRBV4-1
D gene: TRBD2
clone size: NA
CDR3 DNA: TGCGCCAGCAGCCAAGTTCCTAGCGGGAGTTGGGACGAGCAGTTCTTC
CDR3 protein: CASSQVPSGSWDEQFF

J gene: TRBJ1-3
V gene: TRBV6-5
D gene: NA
clone size: NA
CDR3 DNA: TGTGCCAGCAGCCGATCGGTCGACAGGGGAAACACCATATATTTT
CDR3 protein: CASSRSVDRGNTIYF

J gene: TRBJ1-3
V gene: TRBV4-1
D gene: TRBD1
clone size: NA
CDR3 DNA: TGCGCCAGCAGCCAAGCAGGACAGGGGACGGCTGGAAACACCATATATTTT
CDR3 protein: CASSQAGQGTAGNTIYF

J gene: TRBJ2-5
V gene: TRBV5-4
D gene: NA
clone size: NA
CDR3 DNA: TGTGCCAGCAGCGAAGACAGCGAGACCCAGTACTTC
CDR3 protein: CASSEDSETQYF

J gene: TRBJ1-1
V gene: TRBV29-1
D gene: NA
clone size: NA
CDR3 DNA: TGCAGCGTTGGTTTGGGGCAGACCCGAGAAGCTTTCTTT
CDR3 protein: CSVGLGQTREAFF

J gene: TRBJ2-7
V gene: TRBV28
D gene: TRBD2
clone size: NA
CDR3 DNA: TGTGCCAGCAGTACAACTAGCGGGGGGTCCTACGAGCAGTACTTC
CDR3 protein: CASSTTSGGSYEQYF

J gene: TRBJ1-2
V gene: TRBV2
D gene: NA
clone size: NA
CDR3 DNA: TGTGCCAGCAGCACTGAGTATGGCTACACCTTC
CDR3 protein: CASSTEYGYTF

J gene: TRBJ2-5
V gene: TRBV6-5
D gene: TRBD1
clone size: NA
CDR3 DNA: TGTGCCACTCTCCTCGACAGGGCCCTCGGGACCCAGTACTTC
CDR3 protein: CATLLDRALGTQYF

J gene: TRBJ1-1
V gene: TRBV5-1
D gene: NA
clone size: NA
CDR3 DNA: TGCGCCAGCAGCTTGGGACGGGGGAACACTGAAGCTTTCTTT
CDR3 protein: CASSLGRGNTEAFF

J gene: TRBJ2-5
V gene: TRBV5-1
D gene: TRBD2
clone size: NA
CDR3 DNA: TGCGCCAGCAGCTGGGGACTAGCGGGAAACCAAGAGACCCAGTACTTC
CDR3 protein: CASSWGLAGNQETQYF

J gene: TRBJ1-2
V gene: TRBV18
D gene: TRBD1
clone size: NA
CDR3 DNA: TGTGCCAGCTCAAAGGGACAGGGAGGGCACTATGGCTACACCTTC
CDR3 protein: CASSKGQGGHYGYTF

J gene: TRBJ1-4
V gene: TRBV19
D gene: NA
clone size: NA
CDR3 DNA: TGTGCCAGTAGCCAGTCAATTAATGAAAAACTGTTTTTT
CDR3 protein: CASSQSINEKLFF

J gene: TRBJ1-1
V gene: TRBV28
D gene: NA
clone size: NA
CDR3 DNA: TGTGCCAGCAGTTCTGCTACCGGGGGGAACACTGAAGCTTTCTTT
CDR3 protein: CASSSATGGNTEAFF

J gene: TRBJ1-6
V gene: TRBV6-2/TRBV6-3
D gene: NA
clone size: NA
CDR3 DNA: TGTGCCAGCAGTTACTCGACAGGATACTCCTATAATTCACCCCTCCACTTT
CDR3 protein: CASSYSTGYSYNSPLHF

J gene: TRBJ2-6
V gene: TRBV29-1
D gene: NA
clone size: few
CDR3 DNA: TGCAGCGTTGAACCAGGGGACACCAACGTCCTGACTTTC
CDR3 protein: CSVEPGDTNVLTF

J gene: TRBJ2-7
V gene: TRBV11-2
D gene: TRBD1
clone size: NA
CDR3 DNA: TGTGCCAGCAGCTGGGGGCAGGGGGCCTACGAGCAGTACTTC
CDR3 protein: CASSWGQGAYEQYF

J gene: TRBJ1-1
V gene: TRBV3-1/TRBV3-2
D gene: NA
clone size: NA
CDR3 DNA: TGTGCCAGCAGCCAAGACTACAGTGTCCTTGAAGCTTTCTTT
CDR3 protein: CASSQDYSVLEAFF

J gene: TRBJ2-7
V gene: TRBV28
D gene: TRBD2
clone size: once
CDR3 DNA: TGTGCCAGCAGTTCTAGCGGGAGGGCCAGTCTCGAGCAGTACTTC
CDR3 protein: CASSSSGRASLEQYF

J gene: TRBJ2-1
V gene: TRBV10-3
D gene: NA
clone size: NA
CDR3 DNA: TGTGCCATCAGCCTGGACAGTACGAATGAGCAGTTCTTC
CDR3 protein: CAISLDSTNEQFF